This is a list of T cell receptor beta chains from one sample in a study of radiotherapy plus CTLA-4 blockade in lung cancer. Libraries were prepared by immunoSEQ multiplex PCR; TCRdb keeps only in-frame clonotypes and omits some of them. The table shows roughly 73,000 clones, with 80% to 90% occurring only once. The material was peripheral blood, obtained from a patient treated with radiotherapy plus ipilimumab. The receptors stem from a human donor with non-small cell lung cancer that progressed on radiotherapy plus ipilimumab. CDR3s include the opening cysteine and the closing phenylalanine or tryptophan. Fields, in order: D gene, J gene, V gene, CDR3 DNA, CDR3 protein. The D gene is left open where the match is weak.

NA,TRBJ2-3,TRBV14,TGTGCCAGCAGCGCTGAAGGAGCTGGATTGGGCTCAGATACGCAGTATTTT,CASSAEGAGLGSDTQYF
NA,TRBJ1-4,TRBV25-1,TGTGCCAGCAGTGAATCAGAAAAACTGTTTTTT,CASSESEKLFF
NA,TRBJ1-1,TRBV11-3,TGTGCCAGCAGCTCGCTGAGGGTTGCTGAAGCTTTCTTT,CASSSLRVAEAFF
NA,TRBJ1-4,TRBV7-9,TGTGCCAGCAGCTTAGGGCAGGGGAGTGAAAAACTGTTTTTT,CASSLGQGSEKLFF
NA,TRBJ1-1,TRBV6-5,TGTGCCAGCATCGGGGGACATTATAGTACGGCTTTCTTT,CASIGGHYSTAFF
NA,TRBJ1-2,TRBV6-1,TGTGCCAGCAGTTTAGGGGGGCGCTATGGCTACACCTTC,CASSLGGRYGYTF
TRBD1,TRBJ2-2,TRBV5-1,TGCGCCAGCAGCTTGACAGGGGGAGCGAACACCGGGGAGCTGTTTTTT,CASSLTGGANTGELFF
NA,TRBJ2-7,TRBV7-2,TGTGCCAGCAGCTTAGTATCTTCCCGGACCTTCAACGAGCAGTACTTC,CASSLVSSRTFNEQYF
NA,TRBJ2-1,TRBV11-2,TGTGCCAGCAGCTTAGACAGGGTTGCTGAGCAGTTCTTC,CASSLDRVAEQFF
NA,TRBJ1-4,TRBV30,TGTGCCTGGAGTACAGGGATTAATGAAAAACTGTTTTTT,CAWSTGINEKLFF
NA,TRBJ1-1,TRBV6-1,TGTGCCAGCAGCCTCCACCCGGGCACTGAAGCTTTCTTT,CASSLHPGTEAFF
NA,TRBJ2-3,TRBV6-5,TGTGCCAGCAGTTCGCACGGGGCGACCGCTAAAGATACGCAGTATTTT,CASSSHGATAKDTQYF
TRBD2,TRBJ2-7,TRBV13,TGTGCCAGCAGCTTAGAGGCTAGCGGGAGGACCTACGAGCAGTACTTC,CASSLEASGRTYEQYF